These T cell receptor beta chains were read from a single sample in a study of cytomegalovirus exposure and HLA in healthy donors. Data came from immunoSEQ multiplex PCR; TCRdb stores just in-frame clones and leaves some out. The sample consists of roughly 200,000 clones, about 80% of them appearing once. The specimen sequenced was PBMCs. Source of these receptors: a man aged 30-40 years in good health and CMV-seronegative. CDR3s include the opening cysteine and the closing phenylalanine or tryptophan. D genes are given only for firm matches. Expanded clones are given a class, and other clones once, few, many or no size at all.

J gene	D gene	V gene	clone size	CDR3 protein	CDR3 DNA
TRBJ1-5	-	TRBV11-2	-	CASSLAGVDQPQHF	TGTGCCAGCAGCTTAGCAGGGGTAGACCAGCCCCAGCATTTT
TRBJ2-3	TRBD2	TRBV5-6	-	CASSAGTSVGTDTQYF	TGTGCCAGCTCTGCCGGGACTAGCGTGGGGACAGATACGCAGTATTTT
TRBJ2-7	-	TRBV10-2	once	CASTQGSYEQYF	TGCGCCAGCACACAGGGTTCCTACGAGCAGTACTTC
TRBJ2-3	-	TRBV5-1	-	CASSVEGRGSTDTQYF	TGCGCCAGCAGCGTGGAGGGCCGGGGTAGCACAGATACGCAGTATTTT
TRBJ2-7	TRBD2	TRBV27	-	CASSLDQLAGDLFEQYF	TGTGCCAGCAGTTTAGACCAACTAGCGGGAGACCTCTTCGAGCAGTACTTC
TRBJ1-1	-	TRBV9	-	CASSLRDTANTEAFF	TGTGCCAGCAGCCTTAGGGACACGGCCAACACTGAAGCTTTCTTT
TRBJ2-7	TRBD2	TRBV10-3	-	CAVGTSGSEQYF	TGTGCCGTCGGGACTAGCGGGAGCGAGCAGTACTTC
TRBJ1-2	TRBD1	TRBV7-9	once	CASSLKGQGTYGYTF	TGTGCCAGCAGCTTGAAAGGACAGGGGACCTATGGCTACACCTTC
TRBJ1-5	TRBD1	TRBV2	-	CASGGDRDQPQHF	TGTGCCAGCGGAGGGGACAGGGATCAGCCCCAGCATTTT
TRBJ2-2	TRBD2	TRBV7-6	-	CASSLKPGGSAGELFF	TGTGCCAGCAGCCTCAAACCGGGGGGGAGTGCCGGGGAGCTGTTTTTT
TRBJ2-1	TRBD1	TRBV11-3	-	CASSLWGQGANEQFF	TGTGCCAGCAGCTTATGGGGACAGGGGGCTAATGAGCAGTTCTTC
TRBJ2-5	-	TRBV21-1	-	CASSKSTASGRNLETQYF	TGTGCCAGCAGCAAATCCACGGCTAGCGGGAGGAATCTAGAGACCCAGTACTTC
TRBJ1-4	TRBD1	TRBV5-6	-	CATTGGSNEKLFF	TGTGCCACGACAGGGGGCTCTAATGAAAAACTGTTTTTT
TRBJ1-1	TRBD1	TRBV27	once	CASSFQTGGTEAFF	TGTGCCAGCAGTTTTCAGACAGGGGGCACTGAAGCTTTCTTT
TRBJ2-3	TRBD1	TRBV10-1	-	CASSAGQGDWADTQYF	TGCGCCAGCAGTGCCGGACAGGGTGATTGGGCAGATACGCAGTATTTT
TRBJ1-4	TRBD1	TRBV10-3	-	CAISTGTENEKLFF	TGTGCCATCAGTACCGGGACAGAGAATGAAAAACTGTTTTTT
TRBJ1-1	TRBD1	TRBV6-5	-	CASRDRGSTEDFF	TGTGCCAGCAGAGACAGGGGTAGCACTGAAGATTTCTTT